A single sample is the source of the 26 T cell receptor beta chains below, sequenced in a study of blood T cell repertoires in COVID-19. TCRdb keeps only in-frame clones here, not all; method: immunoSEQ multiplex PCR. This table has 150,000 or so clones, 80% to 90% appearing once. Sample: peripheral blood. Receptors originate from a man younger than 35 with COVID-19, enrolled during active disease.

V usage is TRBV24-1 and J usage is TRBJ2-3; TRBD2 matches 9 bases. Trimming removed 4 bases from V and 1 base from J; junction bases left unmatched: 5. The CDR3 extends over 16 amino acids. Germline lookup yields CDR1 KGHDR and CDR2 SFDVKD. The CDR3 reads CATSDSGLARTDTQYF. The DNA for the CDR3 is TGTGCCACCAGTGACTCGGGACTAGCCCGCACAGATACGCAGTATTTT.

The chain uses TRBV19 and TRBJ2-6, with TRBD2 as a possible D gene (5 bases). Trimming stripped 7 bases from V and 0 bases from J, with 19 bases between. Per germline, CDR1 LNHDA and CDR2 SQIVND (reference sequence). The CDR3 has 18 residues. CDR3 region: CASTDYVTGLSGANVLTF. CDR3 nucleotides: TGTGCCAGTACCGACTATGTCACCGGCCTCTCTGGGGCCAACGTCCTGACTTTC.

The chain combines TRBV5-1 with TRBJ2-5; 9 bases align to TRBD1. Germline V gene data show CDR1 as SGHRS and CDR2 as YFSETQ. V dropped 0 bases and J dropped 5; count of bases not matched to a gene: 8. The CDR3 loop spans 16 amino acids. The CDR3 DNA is TGCGCCAGCAGCTTGGCCCCACAGGGGGCGGGGGAGACCCAGTACTTC. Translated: CASSLAPQGAGETQYF.

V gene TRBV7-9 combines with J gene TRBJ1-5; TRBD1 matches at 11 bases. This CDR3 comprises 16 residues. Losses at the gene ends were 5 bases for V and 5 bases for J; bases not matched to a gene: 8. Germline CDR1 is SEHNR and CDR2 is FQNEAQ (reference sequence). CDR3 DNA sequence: TGTGCCAGCAGCCGGACAGGGGGCAGGTCGGATCAGCCCCAGCATTTT. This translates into CASSRTGGRSDQPQHF.

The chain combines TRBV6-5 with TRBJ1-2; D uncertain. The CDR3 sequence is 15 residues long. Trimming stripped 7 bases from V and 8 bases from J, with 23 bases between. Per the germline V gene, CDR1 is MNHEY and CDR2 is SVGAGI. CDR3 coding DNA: TGTGCCAGCACCCCGGGGTACATCCCGCCGGGGGGCTACACCTTC. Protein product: CASTPGYIPPGGYTF.

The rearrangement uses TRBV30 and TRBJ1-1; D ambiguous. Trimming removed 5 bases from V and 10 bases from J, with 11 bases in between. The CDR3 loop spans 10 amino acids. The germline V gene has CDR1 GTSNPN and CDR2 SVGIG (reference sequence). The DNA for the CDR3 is TGTGCCTGGGGCCGACGAGGAGCTTTCTTT. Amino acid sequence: CAWGRRGAFF.

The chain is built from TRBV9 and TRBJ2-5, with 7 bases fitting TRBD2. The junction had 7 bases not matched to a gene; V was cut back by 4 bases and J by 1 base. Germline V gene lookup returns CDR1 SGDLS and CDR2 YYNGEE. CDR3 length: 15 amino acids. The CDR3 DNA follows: TGTGCCAGCAGCTCCCCGTGGGGGGGCCAAGAGACCCAGTACTTC. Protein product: CASSSPWGGQETQYF.

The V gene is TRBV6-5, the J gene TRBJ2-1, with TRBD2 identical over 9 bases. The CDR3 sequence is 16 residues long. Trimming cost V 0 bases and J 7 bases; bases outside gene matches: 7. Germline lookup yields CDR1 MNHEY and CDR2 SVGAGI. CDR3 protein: CASSYSMSGRWNEQFF. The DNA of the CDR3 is TGTGCCAGCAGTTACTCGATGAGCGGGAGGTGGAATGAGCAGTTCTTC.

DNA of the CDR3: TGTGCCAGCAGTGACGGGTCTGGAAACACCATATATTTT. As protein: CASSDGSGNTIYF. This sequence joins TRBV25-1 and TRBJ1-3; D not certain. The CDR3 sequence is 13 residues long. Germline V CDR1 and CDR2: MGHDK, SYGVNS. V lost 3 bases and J lost 1, with 4 bases in between.

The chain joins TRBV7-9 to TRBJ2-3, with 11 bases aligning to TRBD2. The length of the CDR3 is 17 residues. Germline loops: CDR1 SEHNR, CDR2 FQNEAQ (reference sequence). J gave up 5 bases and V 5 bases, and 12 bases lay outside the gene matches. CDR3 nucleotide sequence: TGTGCCAGCAGCCCCGAGACACTAGCGGGAGCGGGAGATACGCAGTATTTT. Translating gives CASSPETLAGAGDTQYF.

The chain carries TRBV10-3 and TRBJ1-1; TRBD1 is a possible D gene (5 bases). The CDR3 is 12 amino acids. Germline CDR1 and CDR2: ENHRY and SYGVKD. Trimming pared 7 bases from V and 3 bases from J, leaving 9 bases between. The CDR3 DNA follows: TGTGCCATCAAGTCGGGGGACACTGAAGCTTTCTTT. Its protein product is CAIKSGDTEAFF.

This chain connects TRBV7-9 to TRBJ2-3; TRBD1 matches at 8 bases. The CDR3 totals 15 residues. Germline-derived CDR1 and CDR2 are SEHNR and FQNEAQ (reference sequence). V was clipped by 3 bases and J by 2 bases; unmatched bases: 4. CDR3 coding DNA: TGTGCCAGCAGCTTTACAGGGGGTCCCACAGATACGCAGTATTTT. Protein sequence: CASSFTGGPTDTQYF.

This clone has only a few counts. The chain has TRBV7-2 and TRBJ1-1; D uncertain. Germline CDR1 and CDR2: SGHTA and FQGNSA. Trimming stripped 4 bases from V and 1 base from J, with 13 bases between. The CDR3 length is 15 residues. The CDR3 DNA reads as TGTGCCAGCAGCTCCCGTAGAGGGAGGAACACTGAAGCTTTCTTT. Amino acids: CASSSRRGRNTEAFF. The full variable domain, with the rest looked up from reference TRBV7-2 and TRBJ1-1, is GAGVSQSPSNKVTEKGKDVELRCDPISGHTALYWYRQSLGQGLEFLIYFQGNSAPDKSGLPSDRFSAERTGGSVSTLTIQRTQQEDSAVYLCASSSRRGRNTEAFFGQGTRLTVV.

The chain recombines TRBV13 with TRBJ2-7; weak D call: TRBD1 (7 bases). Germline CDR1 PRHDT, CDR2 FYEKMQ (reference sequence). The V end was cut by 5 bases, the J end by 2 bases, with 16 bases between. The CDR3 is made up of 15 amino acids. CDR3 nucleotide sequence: TGTGCCAGCAGCACCGGAGGGGGCTGGACCTACGAGCAGTACTTC. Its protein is CASSTGGGWTYEQYF.

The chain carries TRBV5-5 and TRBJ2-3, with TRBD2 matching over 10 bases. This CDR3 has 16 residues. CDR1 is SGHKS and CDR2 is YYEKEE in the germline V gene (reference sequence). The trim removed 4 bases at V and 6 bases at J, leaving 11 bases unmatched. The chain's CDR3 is CASSNLAGALGDTQYF. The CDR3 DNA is TGTGCCAGCAGCAACCTAGCGGGAGCCCTAGGGGATACGCAGTATTTT.

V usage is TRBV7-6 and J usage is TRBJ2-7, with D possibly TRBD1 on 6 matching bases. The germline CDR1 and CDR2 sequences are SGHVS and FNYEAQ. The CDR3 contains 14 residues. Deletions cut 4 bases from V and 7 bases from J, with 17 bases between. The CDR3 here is CASSSPGEGREQYF. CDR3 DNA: TGTGCCAGCAGCTCCCCAGGGGAAGGGAGAGAGCAGTACTTC.

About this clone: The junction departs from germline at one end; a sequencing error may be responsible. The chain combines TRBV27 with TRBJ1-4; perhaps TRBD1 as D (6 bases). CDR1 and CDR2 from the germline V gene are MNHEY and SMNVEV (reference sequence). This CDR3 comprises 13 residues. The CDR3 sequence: CASRLTGREKLLF. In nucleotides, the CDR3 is TGTGCCAGCAGGCTGACAGGTCGCGAAAAACTGCTTTTT. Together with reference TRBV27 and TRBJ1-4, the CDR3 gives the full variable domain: EAQVTQNPRYLITVTGKKLTVTCSQNMNHEYMSWYRQDPGLGLRQIYYSMNVEVTDKGDVPEGYKVSRKEKRNFPLILESPSPNQTSLYFCASRLTGREKLLFGSGTQLSVL.

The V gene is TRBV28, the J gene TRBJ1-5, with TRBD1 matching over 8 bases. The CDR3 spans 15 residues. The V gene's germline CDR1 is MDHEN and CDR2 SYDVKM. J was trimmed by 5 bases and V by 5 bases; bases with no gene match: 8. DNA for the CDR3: TGTGCCAGCAGTCCGCCTTGGACAGGGTATCAGCCCCAGCATTTT. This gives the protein CASSPPWTGYQPQHF.

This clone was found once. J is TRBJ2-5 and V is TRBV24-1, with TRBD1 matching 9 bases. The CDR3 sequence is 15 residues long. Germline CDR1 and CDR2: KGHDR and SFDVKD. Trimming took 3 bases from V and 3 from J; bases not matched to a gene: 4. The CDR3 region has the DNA TGTGCCACCAGTGATCCACGGACAGGGGAAGAGACCCAGTACTTC. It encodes CATSDPRTGEETQYF.

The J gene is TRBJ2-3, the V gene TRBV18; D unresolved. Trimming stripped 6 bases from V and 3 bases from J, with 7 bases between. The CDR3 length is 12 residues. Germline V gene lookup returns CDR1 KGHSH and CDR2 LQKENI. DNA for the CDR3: TGTGCCAGCTCTTCGGTGACAGATACGCAGTATTTT. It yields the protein CASSSVTDTQYF. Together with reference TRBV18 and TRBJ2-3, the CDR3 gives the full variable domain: NAGVMQNPRHLVRRRGQEARLRCSPMKGHSHVYWYRQLPEEGLKFMVYLQKENIIDESGMPKERFSAEFPKEGPSILRIQQVVRGDSAAYFCASSSVTDTQYFGPGTRLTVL.

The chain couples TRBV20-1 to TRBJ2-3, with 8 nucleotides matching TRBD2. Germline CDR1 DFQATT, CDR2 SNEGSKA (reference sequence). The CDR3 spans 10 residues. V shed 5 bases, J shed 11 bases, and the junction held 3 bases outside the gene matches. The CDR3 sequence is CSAWTSRQYF. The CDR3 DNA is TGCAGTGCTTGGACTAGCAGGCAGTATTTT.

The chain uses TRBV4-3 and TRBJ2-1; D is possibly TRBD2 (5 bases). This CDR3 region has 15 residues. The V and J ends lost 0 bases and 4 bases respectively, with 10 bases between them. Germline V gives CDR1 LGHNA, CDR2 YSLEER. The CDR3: CASSQERALYNEQFF. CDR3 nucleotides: TGCGCCAGCAGCCAAGAGCGGGCGTTATACAATGAGCAGTTCTTC.

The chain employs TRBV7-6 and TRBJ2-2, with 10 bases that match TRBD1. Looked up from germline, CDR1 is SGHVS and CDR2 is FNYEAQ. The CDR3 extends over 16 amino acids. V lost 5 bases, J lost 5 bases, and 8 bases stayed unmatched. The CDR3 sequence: CASSLDRGQFTGELFF. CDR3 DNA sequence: TGTGCCAGCAGCCTCGACAGGGGGCAATTTACCGGGGAGCTGTTTTTT.

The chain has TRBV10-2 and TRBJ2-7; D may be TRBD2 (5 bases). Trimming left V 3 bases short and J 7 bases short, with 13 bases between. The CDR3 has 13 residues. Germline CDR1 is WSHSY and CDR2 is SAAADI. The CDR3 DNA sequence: TGCGCCAGCAGTGAAAGCGGCTACCTGGAGCAGTACTTC. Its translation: CASSESGYLEQYF.

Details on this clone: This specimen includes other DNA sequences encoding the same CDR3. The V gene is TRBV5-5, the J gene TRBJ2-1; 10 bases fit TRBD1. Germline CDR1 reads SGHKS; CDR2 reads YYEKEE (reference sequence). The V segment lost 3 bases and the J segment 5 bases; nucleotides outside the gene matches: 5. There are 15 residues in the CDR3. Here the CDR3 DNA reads TGTGCCAGCAGCTGGAGGGGACAGGGGAACAATGAGCAGTTCTTC. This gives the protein CASSWRGQGNNEQFF.

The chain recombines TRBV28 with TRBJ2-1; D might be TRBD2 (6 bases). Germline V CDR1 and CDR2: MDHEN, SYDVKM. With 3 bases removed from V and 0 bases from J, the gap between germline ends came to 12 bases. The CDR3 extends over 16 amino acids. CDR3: CASSFHGGSSYNEQFF. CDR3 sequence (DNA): TGTGCCAGCAGTTTCCATGGGGGGAGCTCCTACAATGAGCAGTTCTTC.